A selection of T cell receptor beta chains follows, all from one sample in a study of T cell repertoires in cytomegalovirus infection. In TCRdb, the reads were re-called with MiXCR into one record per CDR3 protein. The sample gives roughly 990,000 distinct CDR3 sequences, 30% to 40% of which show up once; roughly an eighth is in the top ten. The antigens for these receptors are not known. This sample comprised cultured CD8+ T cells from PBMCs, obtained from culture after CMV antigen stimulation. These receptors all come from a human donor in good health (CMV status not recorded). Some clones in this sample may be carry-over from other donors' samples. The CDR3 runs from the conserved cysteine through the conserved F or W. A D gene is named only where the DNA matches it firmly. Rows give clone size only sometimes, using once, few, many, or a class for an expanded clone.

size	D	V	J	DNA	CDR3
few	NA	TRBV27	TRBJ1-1	TGTGCCAGCAGTTTGTTCCCGCGCACTGAAGCTTTCTTT	CASSLFPRTEAFF
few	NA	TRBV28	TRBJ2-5	TGTGCCAGCAGTCTCCAGGGGATGGGGGGAGAGACCCAGTACTTC	CASSLQGMGGETQYF
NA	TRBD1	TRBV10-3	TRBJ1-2	TGTGCCATCAGTGATAGGGACAGGGGGCCGAATGGCCACACCTTC	CAISDRDRGPNGHTF
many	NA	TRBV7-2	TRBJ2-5	TGTGCCAGCAGCTTAGGAGAGACAGTTTGGGGAGAGACCCAGTACTTC	CASSLGETVWGETQYF
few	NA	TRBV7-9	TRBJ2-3	TGTGCCCGGTTCGGCGCCGCCGTAGGAACAGATACGCAGTATTTT	CARFGAAVGTDTQYF
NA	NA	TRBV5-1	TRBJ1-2	TGCACCAGCAGCCTGGTCGGAAAAGCTAACTATGGCTACACCTTC	CTSSLVGKANYGYTF
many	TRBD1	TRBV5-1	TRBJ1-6	TGCGCCAGCAGCTTCCGGGGACAGGGTACACCCCTCCACTTT	CASSFRGQGTPLHF
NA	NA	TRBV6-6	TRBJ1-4	TGTGCCAGCAGTTACGGGGCTGTAACTAATGAAAAACTGTTTTTT	CASSYGAVTNEKLFF
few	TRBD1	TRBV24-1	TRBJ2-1	TGTGCCACCAGGAAGGGACAGGGGTTCAACAATGAGCAGTTCTTC	CATRKGQGFNNEQFF
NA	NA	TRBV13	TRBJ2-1	TGTGCCAGCAGTTCAAACTCTAATGAGCAGTTCTTC	CASSSNSNEQFF
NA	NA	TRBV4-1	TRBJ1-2	TGCGCCAGCAGCCAAGTGGCGGAATTGGGTGGCTACACCTTC	CASSQVAELGGYTF
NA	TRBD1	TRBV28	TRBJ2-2	TGTGCCAGCAAGGTTGCGGACAGGGGGACCGGGGAGCTGTTTTTT	CASKVADRGTGELFF
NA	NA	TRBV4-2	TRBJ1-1	TGTGCCAGCAGCCACCACGACTGGCCTGAAGCTTTCTTT	CASSHHDWPEAFF
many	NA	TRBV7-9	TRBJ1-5	TGTGCCAGCAGCTTACAGGGATCTAGCAATCAGCCCCAGCATTTT	CASSLQGSSNQPQHF
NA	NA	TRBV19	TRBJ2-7	TGTGCCAGTAGTATCGGGACAACGGAGCAGTACTTC	CASSIGTTEQYF
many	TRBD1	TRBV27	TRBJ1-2	TGTGCCAGCAGTCCGCCACTGGACAGGGGGAACTATGGCTACACCTTC	CASSPPLDRGNYGYTF
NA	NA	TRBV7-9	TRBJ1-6	TGTGCCAGCAGCTCCCCGGCCACGACTGCTTATAATTCACCCCTCCACTTT	CASSSPATTAYNSPLHF
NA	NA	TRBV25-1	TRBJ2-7	TGTGCCAGCAGTGGGGGGGGGGGACAGGCCTACGAGCAGTACTTC	CASSGGGGQAYEQYF
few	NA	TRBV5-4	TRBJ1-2	TGTGCCAGCAGTCCCACAGGGCCCGGACATGGCTACACCTTC	CASSPTGPGHGYTF
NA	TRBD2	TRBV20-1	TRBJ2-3	TGCAGTGCTAGAGATCAGAGCGGGGGGGACCTGAATACGCAGTATTTT	CSARDQSGGDLNTQYF
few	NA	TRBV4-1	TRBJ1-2	TGCGCCAGCAGCCAAGATCTGGGCTTACGGGAAGTTTATGGCTACACCTTC	CASSQDLGLREVYGYTF
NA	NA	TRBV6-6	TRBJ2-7	TGTGCCAGCAGTTACGCCGTGTTGGGGGGTGACGAGCAGTACTTC	CASSYAVLGGDEQYF
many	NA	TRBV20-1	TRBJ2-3	TGCAGTGCTAGGACGAAGTCCCCCACAGATACGCAGTATTTT	CSARTKSPTDTQYF
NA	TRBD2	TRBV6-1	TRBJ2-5	TGTGCCGGAGCGGGGGGGCCGTTTCGGGAGACCCAGTACTTC	CAGAGGPFRETQYF
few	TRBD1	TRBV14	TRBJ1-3	TGTGCCAGCAGCCAAACTAGGACAGGGGTTGGAAACACCATATATTTT	CASSQTRTGVGNTIYF
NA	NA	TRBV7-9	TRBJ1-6	TGTGCCAGCAGCTTATATCCAGGGACGAATTCACCCCTCCACTTT	CASSLYPGTNSPLHF
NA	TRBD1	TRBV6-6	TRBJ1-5	TGTGCCAGCAGTTGGGGGACAGTGGACGCAGGGCAGCCCCAGCATTTT	CASSWGTVDAGQPQHF
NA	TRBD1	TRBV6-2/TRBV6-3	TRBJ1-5	TGTGCCAGCAGTCCCGGACAGGGCTTAGGTCAGCCCCAGCATTTT	CASSPGQGLGQPQHF
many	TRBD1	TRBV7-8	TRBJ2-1	TGTGCCAGCAGCCACAGACAGGGAGAACCCTACAATGAGCAGTTCTTC	CASSHRQGEPYNEQFF
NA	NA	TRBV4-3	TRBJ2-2	TGCGCCAGCAGCCAAGATTTCGGTCGGGGGTTTGACACCGGGGAGCTGTTTTTT	CASSQDFGRGFDTGELFF
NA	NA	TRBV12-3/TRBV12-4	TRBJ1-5	TGTGCCAGCAGTCCCCGAATCTGGGGGCGAAAGAATCAGCCCCAGCATTTT	CASSPRIWGRKNQPQHF
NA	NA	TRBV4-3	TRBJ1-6	TGCGCCAGCAGCCAAAGATGGACTAATAATTCACCCCTCCACTTT	CASSQRWTNNSPLHF
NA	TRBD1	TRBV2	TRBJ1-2	TGTGCTCAGCATGGGGACAGGGGAAGTGGCTACACCTTC	CAQHGDRGSGYTF
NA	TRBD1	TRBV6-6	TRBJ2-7	TGTGCCAGCAGTTACGAGACAGGGCCCATCTACGAGCAGTACTTC	CASSYETGPIYEQYF
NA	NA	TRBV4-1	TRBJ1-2	TGCGCCAGCAGCCAAGCCCCGCGGACGCGCGATGGCTACACCTTC	CASSQAPRTRDGYTF
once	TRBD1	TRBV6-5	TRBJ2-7	TGTGCCAGCAGTCATTACCAGGGGGCCATCGCCTACAAGCAGTACTTC	CASSHYQGAIAYKQYF
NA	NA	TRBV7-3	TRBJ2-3	TGTGCCAGCAGCCCCAATAGCGGAAGCACAGATACGCAGTATTTT	CASSPNSGSTDTQYF
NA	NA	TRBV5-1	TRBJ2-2	TGCGCCACCCCGATCTACGGGGAGCTGTTTTTT	CATPIYGELFF
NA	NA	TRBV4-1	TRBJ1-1	TGCGCCAGCAGCCCGGGAACCTTGCTGGACACTGAAGCTTTCTTT	CASSPGTLLDTEAFF
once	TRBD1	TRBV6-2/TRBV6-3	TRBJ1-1	TGTGCCAGCAGCACGATGACAGGGCACACTGAAGCTTTCTTT	CASSTMTGHTEAFF
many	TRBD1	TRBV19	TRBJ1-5	TGTGCCAGTAGTATAGCCGGGGACAGGCCCGGTCAGCCCCAGCATTTT	CASSIAGDRPGQPQHF
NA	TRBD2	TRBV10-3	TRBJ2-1	TGTGCCATCAGAATAGCGGGGGCCCCTCTGAATGAGCAGTTCTTC	CAIRIAGAPLNEQFF
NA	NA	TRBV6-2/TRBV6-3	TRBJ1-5	TGTGCCAGCAGCCCCACAGCAGGTTTTACTCAGCCCCAGCATTTT	CASSPTAGFTQPQHF
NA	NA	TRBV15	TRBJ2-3	TGTGCCACCAGCAGAATCAGGGTTCCCGATACGCAGTATTTT	CATSRIRVPDTQYF
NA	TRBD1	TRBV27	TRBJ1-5	TGTGCCAGCGATACAGGGGCACGGAGTCAGCCCCAGCATTTT	CASDTGARSQPQHF
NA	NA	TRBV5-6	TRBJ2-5	TGTGCCAGCAGCCAGCCGACAGAAGAGACCCAGTACTTC	CASSQPTEETQYF
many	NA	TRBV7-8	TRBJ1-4	TGTGCCAGCAGCTTAGCGCTCAGGGGAGTAGGGTCTAATGAAAAACTGTTTTTT	CASSLALRGVGSNEKLFF
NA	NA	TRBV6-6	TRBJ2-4	TGTGCCAGCAGCGGGGACGCCGTAGCCAAAAACATTCAGTACTTC	CASSGDAVAKNIQYF
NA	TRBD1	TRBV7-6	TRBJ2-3	TGTGCCAACAGCCTCCTAGGGACAGCGACAGATACGCAGTATTTT	CANSLLGTATDTQYF
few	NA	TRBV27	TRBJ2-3	TGTGCCAGCAGTCCCCTGACTCACCTTTCGGCGGATACGCAGTATTTT	CASSPLTHLSADTQYF
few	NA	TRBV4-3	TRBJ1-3	TGCGCCAGCAGCCAAGTACCATGGCAGGGTGACGCCATATATTTT	CASSQVPWQGDAIYF
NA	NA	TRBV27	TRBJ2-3	TGTGCCAGCAGTTCGTGGGACTCTAGCACAGATACGCAGTATTTT	CASSSWDSSTDTQYF
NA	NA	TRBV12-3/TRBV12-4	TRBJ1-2	TGTGCCAGCAGTTCGAGCGGGGCAGGGGAATTTGGCTACACCTTC	CASSSSGAGEFGYTF
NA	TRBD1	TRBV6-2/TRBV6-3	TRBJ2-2	TGTGCCAGCTGTCGTCCCCCCGGACAGGGGCGCAGCACCGGGGAGCTGTTTTTT	CASCRPPGQGRSTGELFF
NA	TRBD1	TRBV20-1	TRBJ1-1	TGCAGTGCCAAAACCATGTCCGATGACAGGGTGATGGACACTGAAGCTTTCTTT	CSAKTMSDDRVMDTEAFF